This passage covers 16 T cell receptor beta chains from one sample sequenced in a study of blood T cells in healthy people across ages. A J-beta primer mix and a sample-barcoded 5' primer were used in a second PCR of roughly 6 to 11 cycles. TCRdb re-derived calls from the 5' RACE reads in MiXCR, one entry per CDR3 protein. This sample carries some 930,000 distinct CDR3 sequences, roughly 29% of them seen once, and the ten largest clones take roughly a tenth. The same data also contributed to another study, on T cells of mothers and their children.

The sequenced sample was blood. These TCRs come from a middle-aged woman in good health.

This clonotype was seen a few times. The chain employs TRBV10-3 and TRBJ1-2, with D tentatively TRBD1 (5 bases). The CDR3 runs to 13 residues. V was clipped by 7 bases and J by 4 bases, with 13 bases between them. Germline-derived CDR1 and CDR2 are ENHRY and SYGVKD. The CDR3 sequence: CAINPGPGYGYTF. CDR3 nucleotides: TGTGCCATCAACCCAGGGCCCGGCTATGGCTACACCTTC.

This clonotype was recorded at least ten times. This chain links TRBV7-2 with TRBJ2-3; D gene unclear. The length of the CDR3 is 15 residues. V was shortened by 0 bases and J by 1 base, with 8 bases between the two germline ends. Germline V gene data show CDR1 as SGHTA and CDR2 as FQGNSA. The CDR3 spells CASSLAGMGTDTQYF. The DNA for the CDR3 is TGTGCCAGCAGCTTAGCGGGGATGGGCACAGATACGCAGTATTTT.

This clonotype was seen more than once but under ten times. The rearrangement joins TRBV7-2 to TRBJ1-1; maybe TRBD1 (6 bases). V lost 5 bases to trimming and J lost 2 bases, with 15 bases between them. This CDR3 contains 15 residues. Germline V gene sequence: CDR1 SGHTA, CDR2 FQGNSA. The CDR3 region has the DNA TGTGCCAGCAGCCGTCACAGGGTTAAAAACACTGAAGCTTTCTTT. This gives the protein CASSRHRVKNTEAFF.

There are a few counts of this clonotype. The chain is built from TRBV10-3 and TRBJ2-7; D gene ambiguous. Looked up from germline, CDR1 is ENHRY and CDR2 is SYGVKD. V lost 7 bases and J lost 1, with 14 bases in between. There are 14 residues in the CDR3. The CDR3 nucleotides read TGTGCCATCACCCCCGAAGGCAGATCCTACGAGCAGTACTTC. It codes for CAITPEGRSYEQYF.

The rearrangement joins TRBV29-1 to TRBJ1-2; 7 bases are shared with TRBD1. Germline V gives CDR1 SQVTM, CDR2 ANQGSEA. This CDR3 contains 15 residues. V lost 4 bases and J lost 4; bases outside the gene matches: 12. CDR3 amino acids: CSVGTGPSSGYGYTF. The CDR3 DNA reads TGCAGCGTTGGGACAGGACCCTCCAGCGGCTATGGCTACACCTTC.

This clonotype was recorded a few times. The chain recombines TRBV5-5 with TRBJ1-1; D possibly corresponds to TRBD1 (5 bases). Germline V lookup: CDR1 SGHKS, CDR2 YYEKEE (reference sequence). This CDR3 is built from 13 residues. The V and J ends lost 0 bases and 8 bases respectively, with 11 bases between them. CDR3 in amino acids: CASSLGGSKEAFF. In nucleotides, the CDR3 is TGTGCCAGCAGCTTGGGGGGGTCTAAGGAAGCTTTCTTT.

This clonotype has a handful of counts. J is TRBJ1-1 and V is TRBV24-1, with D perhaps TRBD1 (6 bases). The germline V and J ends were trimmed by 3 bases and 4 bases, with 11 bases remaining between them. The CDR3 has 14 residues. CDR1 and CDR2 (germline): KGHDR, SFDVKD. The CDR3 region is CATSDNTGSTEAFF. DNA for the CDR3: TGTGCCACCAGTGATAATACAGGGAGCACTGAAGCTTTCTTT.

This clonotype came up a few times. The chain links TRBV4-2 to TRBJ2-1; D tentatively fits TRBD1 or TRBD2 (5 bases each). Germline lookup yields CDR1 LGHNA and CDR2 YNFKEQ. Trimming pared 0 bases from V and 6 bases from J, leaving 12 bases between. The CDR3 runs 15 residues. This CDR3 reads CASSQDGTRVNEQFF. In DNA, the CDR3 is TGTGCCAGCAGCCAAGACGGGACGAGGGTCAATGAGCAGTTCTTC.

Ten or more counts support this clonotype. V and J are TRBV6-6 and TRBJ2-4; D unresolved. The CDR3 runs to 14 residues. With 1 base removed from V and 5 bases from J, the gap between germline ends came to 9 bases. Germline V gene lookup returns CDR1 MNHNY and CDR2 SVGAGI (reference sequence). The CDR3 protein is CASSYWGMENIQYF. DNA of the CDR3: TGTGCCAGCAGTTACTGGGGAATGGAAAACATTCAGTACTTC.

This clonotype came up a few times. The genes are TRBV2 and TRBJ2-3, with 10 bases that match TRBD2. Germline lookup yields CDR1 SNHLY and CDR2 FYNNEI. The CDR3 loop spans 18 amino acids. J was trimmed by 6 bases and V by 5 bases; bases with no gene match: 17. CDR3 residues: CASSHRTLPGLAYDTQYF. For the CDR3, the DNA is TGTGCCAGCAGTCATCGGACATTACCGGGACTAGCGTACGATACGCAGTATTTT.

As for this clonotype: This may stem from a read error, because a much larger clone lies one nucleotide away. This sequence joins TRBV5-1 and TRBJ2-3, with 8 bases that match TRBD2. Germline trimming cut 4 bases from V and 0 bases from J; bases unmatched to any gene: 7. Germline V CDR1 and CDR2: SGHRS, YFSETQ. The CDR3 extends over 16 amino acids. The CDR3 coding sequence is TGCGCCAGCAGCCCGGGAGTAGCGGGGAGCACAGATACGCAGTATTTT. This gives the protein CASSPGVAGSTDTQYF.

The chain recombines TRBV5-1 with TRBJ2-1; the D is unclear. Germline-derived CDR1 and CDR2 are SGHRS and YFSETQ. Trimming took 4 bases from V and 6 from J, leaving 14 bases between them. The CDR3 covers 14 residues. Here the CDR3 DNA reads TGCGCCAGCAGCCTGGATCATCCCCCCAATGAGCAGTTCTTC. It encodes CASSLDHPPNEQFF.

This clonotype has a handful of counts. The chain uses TRBV4-2 and TRBJ2-1; D is uncertain. V dropped 3 bases and J dropped 10 bases, with 7 bases sitting between them. The germline gives CDR1 LGHNA, CDR2 YNFKEQ. CDR3 length: 11 residues. The CDR3 is CASSQLGEQFF. CDR3 bases: TGTGCCAGCAGCCAGTTGGGGGAGCAGTTCTTC.

This clonotype has only a few counts. This chain links TRBV28 with TRBJ2-5; D tentatively fits TRBD1 or TRBD2 (5 bases each). Trimming took 0 bases from V and 5 from J, leaving 19 bases between them. The CDR3 length is 17 residues. Per germline, CDR1 MDHEN and CDR2 SYDVKM. In DNA form, the CDR3 reads TGTGCCAGCAGTTTATGGGGGGACGCCCGGCATGGGGAGACCCAGTACTTC. Translating gives CASSLWGDARHGETQYF.

Concerning this clonotype: A much more abundant neighbour one base away suggests this may be a read error. This chain joins TRBV18 and TRBJ2-2, with 8 bases that match TRBD1. J gave up 7 bases and V 0 bases, and 7 bases lay outside the gene matches. The CDR3 runs 16 residues. Germline loops: CDR1 KGHSH, CDR2 LQKENI. Written as DNA, the CDR3 is TGTGCCAGCTCACCACCGCAGACAGGGGCTCACGGGGAGCTGTTTTTT. This sequence encodes CASSPPQTGAHGELFF.

A few counts support this clonotype. A much larger clone differs by one base, so this may be a read error. The CDR3 sequence is CAISGGTGHYEQYF. CDR3 bases: TGTGCCATCAGTGGGGGGACAGGGCACTACGAGCAGTACTTC. The rearrangement uses TRBV10-3 and TRBJ2-7; 9 bases fit TRBD1. CDR1 and CDR2 (germline): ENHRY, SYGVKD. The CDR3 covers 14 residues. V was pared by 4 bases and J by 3 bases, with 4 bases of the junction left unmatched.